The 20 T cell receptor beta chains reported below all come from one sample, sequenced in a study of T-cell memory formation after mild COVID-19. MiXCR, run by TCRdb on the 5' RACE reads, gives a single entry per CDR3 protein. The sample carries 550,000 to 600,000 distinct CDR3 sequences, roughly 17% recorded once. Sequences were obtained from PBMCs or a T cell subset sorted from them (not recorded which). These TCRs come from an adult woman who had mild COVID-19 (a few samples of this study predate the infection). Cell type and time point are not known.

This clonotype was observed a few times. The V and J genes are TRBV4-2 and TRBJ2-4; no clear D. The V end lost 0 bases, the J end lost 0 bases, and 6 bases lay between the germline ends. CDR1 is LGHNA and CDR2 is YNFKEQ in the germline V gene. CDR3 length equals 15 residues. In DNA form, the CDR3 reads TGTGCCAGCAGCCAAGAGCGGCTAGCCAAAAACATTCAGTACTTC. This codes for CASSQERLAKNIQYF.

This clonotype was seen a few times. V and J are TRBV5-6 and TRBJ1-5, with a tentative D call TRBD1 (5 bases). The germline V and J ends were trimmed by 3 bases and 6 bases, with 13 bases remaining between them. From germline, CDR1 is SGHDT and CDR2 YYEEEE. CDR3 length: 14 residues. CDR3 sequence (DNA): TGTGCCAGCAGCTCGGCGGGGGGTGGTCAGCCCCAGCATTTT. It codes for CASSSAGGGQPQHF.

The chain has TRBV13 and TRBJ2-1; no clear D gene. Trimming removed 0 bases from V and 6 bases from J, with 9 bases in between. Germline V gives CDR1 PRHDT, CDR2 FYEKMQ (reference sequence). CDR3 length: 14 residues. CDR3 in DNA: TGTGCCAGCAGCTTAGGCCGGGCATTCAATGAGCAGTTCTTC. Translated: CASSLGRAFNEQFF.

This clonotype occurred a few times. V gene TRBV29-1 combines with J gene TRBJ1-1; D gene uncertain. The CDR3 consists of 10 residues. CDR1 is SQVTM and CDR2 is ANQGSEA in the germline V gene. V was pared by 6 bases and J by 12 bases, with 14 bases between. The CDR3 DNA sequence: TGCAGCGTCCACCCCGGGGTGACTTTCTTT. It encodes CSVHPGVTFF.

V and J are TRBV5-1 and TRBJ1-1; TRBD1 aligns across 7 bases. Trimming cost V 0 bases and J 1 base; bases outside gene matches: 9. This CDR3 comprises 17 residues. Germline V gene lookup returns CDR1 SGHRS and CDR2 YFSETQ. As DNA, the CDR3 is TGCGCCAGCAGCTTGGGGCGACAGGGTCTCGGGAACACTGAAGCTTTCTTT. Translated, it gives CASSLGRQGLGNTEAFF. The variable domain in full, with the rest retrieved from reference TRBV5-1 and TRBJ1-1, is KAGVTQTPRYLIKTRGQQVTLSCSPISGHRSVSWYQQTPGQGLQFLFEYFSETQRNKGNFPGRFSGRQFSNSRSEMNVSTLELGDSALYLCASSLGRQGLGNTEAFFGQGTRLTVV.

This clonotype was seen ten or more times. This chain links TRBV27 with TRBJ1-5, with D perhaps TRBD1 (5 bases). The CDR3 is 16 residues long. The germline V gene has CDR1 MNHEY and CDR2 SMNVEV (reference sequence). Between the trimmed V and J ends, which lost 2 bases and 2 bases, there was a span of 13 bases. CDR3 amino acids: CASSLGGAIGNQPQHF. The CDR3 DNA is TGTGCCAGCAGTTTAGGAGGGGCCATTGGCAATCAGCCCCAGCATTTT.

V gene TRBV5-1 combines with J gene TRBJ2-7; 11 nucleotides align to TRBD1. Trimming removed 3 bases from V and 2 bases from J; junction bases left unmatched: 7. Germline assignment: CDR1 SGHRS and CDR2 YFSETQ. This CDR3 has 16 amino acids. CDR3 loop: CASSSPDRGRTYEQYF. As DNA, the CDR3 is TGCGCCAGCAGCTCCCCGGACAGGGGGCGAACCTACGAGCAGTACTTC.

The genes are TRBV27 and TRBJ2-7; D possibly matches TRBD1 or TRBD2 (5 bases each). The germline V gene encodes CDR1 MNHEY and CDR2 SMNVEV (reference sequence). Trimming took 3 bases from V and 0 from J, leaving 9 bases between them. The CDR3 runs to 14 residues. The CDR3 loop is CASSLGVGSYEQYF. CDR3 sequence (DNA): TGTGCCAGCAGTTTGGGGGTCGGCTCCTACGAGCAGTACTTC.

CDR3 nucleotides: TGCGCCAGCAGCCAAATATGGGACAGGGCTTCACCCCTCCACTTT. Encoded protein: CASSQIWDRASPLHF. The chain uses TRBV4-1 and TRBJ1-6; 9 positions match TRBD1. Germline CDR1 is MGHRA and CDR2 is YSYEKL. Trimming at V came to 2 bases and at J to 9 bases, leaving 5 bases not matched to a gene. The CDR3 spans 15 residues.

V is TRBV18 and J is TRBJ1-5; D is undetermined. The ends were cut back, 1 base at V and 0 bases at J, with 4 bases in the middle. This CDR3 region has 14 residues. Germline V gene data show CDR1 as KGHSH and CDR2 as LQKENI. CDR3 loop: CASSPQNSNQPQHF. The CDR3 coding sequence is TGTGCCAGCTCACCACAAAATAGCAATCAGCCCCAGCATTTT.

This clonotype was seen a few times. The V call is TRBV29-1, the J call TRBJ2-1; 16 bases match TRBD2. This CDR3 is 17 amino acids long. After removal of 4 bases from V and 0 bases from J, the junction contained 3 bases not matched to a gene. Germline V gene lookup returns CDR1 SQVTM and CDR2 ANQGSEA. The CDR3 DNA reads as TGCAGCGTTGCGGGACTAGCGGGGGGGCTCTCCTACAATGAGCAGTTCTTC. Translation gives CSVAGLAGGLSYNEQFF.

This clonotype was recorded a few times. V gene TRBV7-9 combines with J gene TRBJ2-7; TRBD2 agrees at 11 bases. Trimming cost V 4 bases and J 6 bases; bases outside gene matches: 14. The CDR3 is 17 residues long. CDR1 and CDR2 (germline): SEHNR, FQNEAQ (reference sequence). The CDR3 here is CASSSGLAALQVGEQYF. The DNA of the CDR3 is TGTGCCAGCAGCTCGGGACTAGCGGCTCTACAAGTAGGCGAGCAGTACTTC.

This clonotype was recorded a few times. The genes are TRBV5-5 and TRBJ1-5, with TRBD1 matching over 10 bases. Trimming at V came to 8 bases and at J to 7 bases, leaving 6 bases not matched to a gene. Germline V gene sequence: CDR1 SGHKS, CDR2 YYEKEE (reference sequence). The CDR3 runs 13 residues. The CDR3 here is CASSGTGAQPQHF. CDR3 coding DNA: TGTGCCAGTTCCGGGACAGGGGCCCAGCCCCAGCATTTT.

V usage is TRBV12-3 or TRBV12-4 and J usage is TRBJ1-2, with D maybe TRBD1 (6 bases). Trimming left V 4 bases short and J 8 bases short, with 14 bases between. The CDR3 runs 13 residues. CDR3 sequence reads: CASSSITGSGYTF. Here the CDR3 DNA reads TGTGCCAGCAGTTCCATTACAGGGAGCGGCTACACCTTC.

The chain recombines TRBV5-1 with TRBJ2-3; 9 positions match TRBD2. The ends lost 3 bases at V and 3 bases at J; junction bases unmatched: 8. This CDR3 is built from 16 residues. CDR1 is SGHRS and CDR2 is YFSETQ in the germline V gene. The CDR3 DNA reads TGCGCCAGCAGCTCCTTAGCGGGAGTGGGAACAGATACGCAGTATTTT. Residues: CASSSLAGVGTDTQYF. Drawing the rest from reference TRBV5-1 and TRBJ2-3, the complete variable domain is KAGVTQTPRYLIKTRGQQVTLSCSPISGHRSVSWYQQTPGQGLQFLFEYFSETQRNKGNFPGRFSGRQFSNSRSEMNVSTLELGDSALYLCASSSLAGVGTDTQYFGPGTRLTVL.

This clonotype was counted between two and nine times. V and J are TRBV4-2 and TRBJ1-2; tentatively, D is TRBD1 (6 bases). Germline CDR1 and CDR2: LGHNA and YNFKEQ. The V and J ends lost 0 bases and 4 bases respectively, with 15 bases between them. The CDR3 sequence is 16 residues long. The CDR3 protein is CASSQDLWTALYGYTF. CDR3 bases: TGTGCCAGCAGCCAAGACTTATGGACAGCGCTCTATGGCTACACCTTC.

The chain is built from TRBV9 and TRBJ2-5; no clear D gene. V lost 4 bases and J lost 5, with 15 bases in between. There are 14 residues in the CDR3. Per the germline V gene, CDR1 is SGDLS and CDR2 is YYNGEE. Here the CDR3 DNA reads TGTGCCAGCAGCCCCGAGGTTAACGGGGAGACCCAGTACTTC. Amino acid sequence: CASSPEVNGETQYF.

The CDR3 here is CASNSWNTEAFF. The DNA for the CDR3 is TGTGCCAGCAATTCGTGGAACACTGAAGCTTTCTTT. The V call is TRBV4-2, the J call TRBJ1-1, with D uncertain. The CDR3 contains 12 residues. V lost 7 bases and J 1 base, leaving 7 bases between the germline ends. The germline CDR1 and CDR2 sequences are LGHNA and YNFKEQ.

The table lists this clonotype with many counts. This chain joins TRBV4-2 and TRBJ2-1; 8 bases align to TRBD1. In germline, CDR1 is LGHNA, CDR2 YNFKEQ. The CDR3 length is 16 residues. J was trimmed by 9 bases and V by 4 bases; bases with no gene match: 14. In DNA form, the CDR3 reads TGTGCCAGCAGCCTCGAGGGACAGGCCCTGGGAGGTGAGCAGTTCTTC. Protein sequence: CASSLEGQALGGEQFF.

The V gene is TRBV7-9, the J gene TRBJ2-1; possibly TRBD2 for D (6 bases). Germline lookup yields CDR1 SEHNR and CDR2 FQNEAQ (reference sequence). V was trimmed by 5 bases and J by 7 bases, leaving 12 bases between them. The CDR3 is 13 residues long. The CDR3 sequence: CASSRIGTNEQFF. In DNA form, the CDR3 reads TGTGCCAGCAGCCGAATTGGGACTAATGAGCAGTTCTTC.